This T cell receptor (beta chain) was captured by sequencing in a study of blood T cell repertoires in COVID-19. This clone was detected only once. The CDR3 sequence is 13 residues long. Germline V gives CDR1 MRHNA, CDR2 SNTAGT. Trimming removed 9 bases at V and 2 bases at J, with 12 bases between. Participants' own reports of clinical history determined their cohort assignment. No more than 2 weeks before study entry, exposed participants had met a case of COVID-19. In the original processing: Reference gene primers were amplified, and this amplification served to estimate nucleated cell counts. The protocol was immunoSEQ multiplex PCR, while the TCRdb copy is restricted to in-frame clones and leaves out a portion. V and J calls and clone size follow that table, whereas D and trimming were derived from the DNA. The profile shows roughly 140,000 clones, under 85% of them singletons.

The J gene is TRBJ2-3, the V gene TRBV6-4; D not resolved. The source of this sequence is a young woman who had been exposed to COVID-19. Sequencing used PBMCs or T cells enriched from blood (not recorded which). The CDR3 DNA is TGTGCCAGTTCCCGAACCTACACAGATACGCAGTATTTT. It is translated as CASSRTYTDTQYF.